This record concerns one TCR beta chain sequence. Its matching antigen is unknown. For TCR, cDNA came from 5'RACE template switching, which added a universal primer site and UMIs. A single record per CDR3 protein comes from TCRdb applying MiXCR to the 5' RACE reads. Of 150,000 to 200,000 distinct CDR3 sequences listed, approximately 9.9% are singletons. V lost 3 bases to trimming and J lost 2 bases, with 12 bases between them. The germline V gene encodes CDR1 SEHNR and CDR2 FQNEAQ (reference sequence). This CDR3 has 15 residues. The data stem from a study of T cells after yellow fever vaccination. Regarding the study as a whole: Re-detected after boosting: most primary clones, approximately 97% of CD4 and under 90% of CD8.

The sequences come from CD8+ T cells sorted from PBMCs, collected 15 days after the yellow fever booster vaccination. The receptor was isolated from a man between 18 and 29 years old who received the YFV17D yellow fever vaccine. The V and J genes are TRBV7-9 and TRBJ2-3, with D perhaps TRBD2 (6 bases). CDR3 bases: TGTGCCAGCAGCTTGGGGCGGGGTTACACAGATACGCAGTATTTT. Translating gives CASSLGRGYTDTQYF.